This T cell receptor beta chain is from a study of low-dose radiotherapy and immunotherapy resistance in tumors. Whole-study context: 1 Gy per fraction was delivered to Cohort 2 every two weeks, for 13 Gy total over 26 weeks.

The CDR3 contains 15 residues. The germline V gene has CDR1 MDHEN and CDR2 SYDVKM. V trimming: 5 bases; J trimming: 2 bases; junction bases outside the gene matches: 5. The time point here: before trial treatment. Ipilimumab, nivolumab, aspirin, low-dose cyclophosphamide and low-dose radiotherapy were administered to donors. Patients qualified if they had advanced solid tumors that lacked tumor-infiltrating lymphocytes. This clonotype was detected many times. Gene-specific TRAV and TRBV primers were used for first-strand cDNA, covering alpha and beta chains. TCR amplification used roughly 18 PCR cycles, a constant-region primer and a V-primer adapter. In vitro transcription served to amplify the isolated mRNA. TCRdb processed the reads anew with MiXCR; each CDR3 protein has one entry. This sample has over 55,000 distinct CDR3 sequences, with around 30% found just once.

This TCR was recovered from a female donor with ovarian cancer. The specimen comprised PBMCs, sampled before treatment. The chain recombines TRBV28 with TRBJ1-3; 8 bases fit TRBD1. Written as DNA, the CDR3 is TGTGCCAGCAGTGTCCGACAGGGGACTGGAAACACCATATATTTT. The encoded protein is CASSVRQGTGNTIYF.